These 7 T cell receptor beta chains share one sample of origin, sequenced in a study of T cells after yellow fever vaccination. TCRdb re-derived calls from the 5' RACE reads in MiXCR, one entry per CDR3 protein. The sample contains some 350,000 distinct CDR3 sequences, about 4% of which appear only once. Sequences were derived from PBMCs, sampled 5 days after the yellow fever booster vaccination. The receptors originated from a man younger than 30 who received the YFV17D yellow fever vaccine.

In this sample, this clonotype turned up many times. The chain links TRBV6-5 to TRBJ2-3, with 9 bases that match TRBD1. The germline CDR1 and CDR2 sequences are MNHEY and SVGAGI. V lost 0 bases to trimming and J lost 2 bases; unmatched junction nucleotides: 3. The CDR3 is made up of 16 amino acids. CDR3 loop: CASSYSGTGHTDTQYF. The CDR3, as DNA: TGTGCCAGCAGTTACTCCGGGACAGGGCACACAGATACGCAGTATTTT.

At least ten counts were recorded for this clonotype. The V call is TRBV12-3 or TRBV12-4, the J call TRBJ1-6; 9 nucleotides line up with TRBD1. V lost 5 bases and J lost 10; bases outside the gene matches: 6. The CDR3 has 14 residues. The CDR3 spells CASSRDRVNSPLHF. The CDR3 bases are TGTGCCAGCAGTCGGGACAGGGTGAACTCACCCCTCCACTTT.

This chain joins TRBV20-1 and TRBJ2-7; 9 nucleotides match TRBD2. The J segment lost 4 bases and the V segment lost 4 bases, leaving 5 bases of the junction unmatched. There are 13 residues in the CDR3. The germline V gene encodes CDR1 DFQATT and CDR2 SNEGSKA (reference sequence). This chain's CDR3 is CSAILAGQYEQYV. CDR3 DNA sequence: TGCAGTGCTATCCTAGCGGGGCAGTACGAGCAGTACGTC.

This clonotype came up many times. This chain connects TRBV12-3 or TRBV12-4 to TRBJ1-4; possibly TRBD1 for D (6 bases). V gave up 0 bases and J gave up 7 bases, with 21 bases separating them. The CDR3 is made up of 18 amino acids. CDR3 coding DNA: TGTGCCAGCAGTTTAGCCCATGGGGGCATGATAGTGGGTGAAAAACTGTTTTTT. Its translation: CASSLAHGGMIVGEKLFF.

This clonotype was picked up a small number of times. The V gene is TRBV12-5, the J gene TRBJ2-1; 13 nucleotides match TRBD2. CDR1 is LGHNT, CDR2 FRNRAP, per germline. J was trimmed by 10 bases and V by 4 bases; bases with no gene match: 16. This CDR3 has 18 amino acids. The DNA for the CDR3 is TGTGCTAGTGGTTACCAATCCGGACTAGCGGGGGTAAAAAAGGAGCAGTTCTTC. This codes for CASGYQSGLAGVKKEQFF.

The chain has TRBV6-2 or TRBV6-3 and TRBJ1-2; D ambiguous. Germline V gives CDR1 MNHEY, CDR2 SVGEGT. The germline V and J ends were trimmed by 4 bases and 8 bases, with 8 bases remaining between them. CDR3 size: 11 residues. Written as DNA, the CDR3 is TGTGCCAGCAGTTTGGCATTCGGCTACACCTTC. This codes for CASSLAFGYTF.

The gene calls are TRBV6-6 and TRBJ2-3; 7 positions match TRBD1. The V gene end was trimmed by 5 bases and the J gene end by 2 bases; junction bases not matched to a gene: 7. The CDR3 contains 15 residues. CDR1 is MNHNY and CDR2 is SVGAGI in the germline V gene (reference sequence). The CDR3 coding sequence is TGTGCCAGCAGTCCACAGGGGCCCCCCACAGATACGCAGTATTTT. It specifies CASSPQGPPTDTQYF.